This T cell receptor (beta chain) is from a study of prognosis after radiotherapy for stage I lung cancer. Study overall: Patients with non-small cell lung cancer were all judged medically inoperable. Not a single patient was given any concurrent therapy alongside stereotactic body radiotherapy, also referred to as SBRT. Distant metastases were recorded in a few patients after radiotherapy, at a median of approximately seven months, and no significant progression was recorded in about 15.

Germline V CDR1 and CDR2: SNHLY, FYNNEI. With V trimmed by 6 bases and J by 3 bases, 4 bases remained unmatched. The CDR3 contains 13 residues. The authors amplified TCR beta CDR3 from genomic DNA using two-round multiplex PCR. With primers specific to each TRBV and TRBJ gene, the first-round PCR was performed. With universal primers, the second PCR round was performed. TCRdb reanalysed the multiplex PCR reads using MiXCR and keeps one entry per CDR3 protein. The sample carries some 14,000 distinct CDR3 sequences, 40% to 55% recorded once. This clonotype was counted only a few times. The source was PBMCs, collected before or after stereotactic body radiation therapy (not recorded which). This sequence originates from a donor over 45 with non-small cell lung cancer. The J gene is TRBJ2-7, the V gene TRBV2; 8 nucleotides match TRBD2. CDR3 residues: CASRVSGDYEQYF. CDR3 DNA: TGTGCCAGCAGAGTTAGCGGGGACTACGAGCAGTACTTC.